The 29 T cell receptor beta chains reported below all come from one sample, sequenced in a study of molecular identifiers for immune sequencing clone quantification. TCRdb re-derived calls from the PCR reads in MiXCR, one entry per CDR3 protein. The sample includes roughly 630,000 distinct CDR3 sequences, around 25% seen only once; the top ten take about 0.8%. Sequenced input: naive CD8+ T cells from blood, with Jurkat cell RNA spiked in. Subset denoted: FACS-sorted CD8+CD4-CCR7+CD45RA+ naive T cells. These receptors were obtained from a human donor in good health. Some libraries in this study had Jurkat cell RNA spiked in.

This clonotype was recorded at least ten times. This chain uses TRBV7-2 with TRBJ2-1, with D perhaps being TRBD1 or TRBD2 (5 bases each). V lost 6 bases, J lost 0 bases, and 15 bases lay in between. This CDR3 region has 16 residues. Germline V lookup: CDR1 SGHTA, CDR2 FQGNSA. CDR3 amino acids: CASRTTGLSSYNEQFF. CDR3 in DNA: TGTGCCAGCAGGACTACAGGACTCAGCTCCTACAATGAGCAGTTCTTC.

This clonotype was counted a few times. At one end the junction does not follow the germline gene, possibly because of a read error. The chain recombines TRBV7-9 with TRBJ1-1; D is unresolved. The CDR3 contains 14 residues. In germline, CDR1 is SEHNR, CDR2 FQNEAQ (reference sequence). The DNA for the CDR3 is TGTGTCAGCAGCTTGGAGCTTTTGAACACTGAAGCTTTCTTT. Encoded protein: CVSSLELLNTEAFF. The full variable domain, completed using reference TRBV7-9 and TRBJ1-1, is DTGVSQNPRHKITKRGQNVTFRCDPISEHNRLYWYRQTLGQGPEFLTYFQNEAQLEKSRLLSDRFSAERPKGSFSTLEIQRTEQGDSAMYLCVSSLELLNTEAFFGQGTRLTVV.

The chain couples TRBV20-1 to TRBJ2-1; TRBD2 matches at 13 bases. Per germline, CDR1 DFQATT and CDR2 SNEGSKA (reference sequence). V gave up 6 bases and J gave up 8 bases; unmatched junction bases: 7. This CDR3 is built from 14 residues. The CDR3 is CSALGLAGLDEQFF. The CDR3 DNA reads as TGCAGTGCCCTGGGACTAGCGGGATTGGATGAGCAGTTCTTC.

In its sample, this clonotype was seen many times. The chain uses TRBV30 and TRBJ2-7, with D hard to call. Trimming took off 0 bases at V and 7 bases at J, with 13 bases between the two ends. Per the germline V gene, CDR1 is GTSNPN and CDR2 is SVGIG (reference sequence). The CDR3 length is 13 residues. CDR3: CAWSVLMEREQYF. DNA of the CDR3: TGTGCCTGGAGTGTACTCATGGAGAGAGAGCAGTACTTC.

This chain connects TRBV9 to TRBJ2-7; 13 nucleotides match TRBD2. The CDR3 has 16 amino acids. CDR1 is SGDLS, CDR2 YYNGEE, per germline. J lost 0 bases, V lost 2 bases, and 2 bases had no gene match. Here the CDR3 reads CASSVRTSGSSYEQYF. The CDR3 DNA sequence: TGTGCCAGCAGCGTGAGGACTAGCGGGAGCTCCTACGAGCAGTACTTC.

The chain couples TRBV25-1 to TRBJ1-2, with 7 bases fitting TRBD1. The V and J ends lost 5 bases and 8 bases, in that order; junction bases with no gene match: 8. Germline V lookup: CDR1 MGHDK, CDR2 SYGVNS. This CDR3 region has 13 residues. CDR3 nucleotide sequence: TGTGCCAGCAGTCCGACAGGGCGGCTGGGCTACACCTTC. This translates into CASSPTGRLGYTF.

This clonotype was seen a few times. The gene calls are TRBV13 and TRBJ1-2, with D possibly being TRBD1 (5 bases). CDR1 is PRHDT and CDR2 is FYEKMQ in the germline V gene (reference sequence). The CDR3 is 13 amino acids. Trimming cost V 2 bases and J 8 bases, with 12 bases left between them. The CDR3 region is CASSLTRGGGYTF. In nucleotides, the CDR3 is TGTGCCAGCAGCTTAACGAGGGGAGGAGGCTACACCTTC.

This clonotype was seen only a few times. The V call is TRBV19, the J call TRBJ2-2, with D perhaps matching TRBD1 (6 bases). Trimming removed 4 bases at V and 4 bases at J, with 16 bases between. Germline V CDR1 and CDR2: LNHDA, SQIVND (reference sequence). The CDR3 has 16 residues. CDR3 sequence (DNA): TGTGCCAGTAGTAATTCCGGGACAAGACTCACCGGGGAGCTGTTTTTT. Its protein is CASSNSGTRLTGELFF.

The rearrangement uses TRBV11-1 and TRBJ2-7; TRBD2 matches at 9 bases. The germline CDR1 and CDR2 sequences are SGHAT and FQDESV (reference sequence). The CDR3 contains 14 residues. J gave up 6 bases and V 3 bases, and 6 bases lay outside the gene matches. CDR3 residues: CASSFSGGLREQYF. For the CDR3, the DNA is TGTGCCAGCAGCTTTAGCGGGGGCCTTCGCGAGCAGTACTTC.

As concerns this clonotype: This may arise from a read error, as a much more abundant clone is one base away. The V gene is TRBV6-5, the J gene TRBJ1-5; no reliable D call. This CDR3 has 13 residues. Germline V gene data show CDR1 as MNHEY and CDR2 as SVGAGI. The CDR3 reads CASSLGFGQPQRF. CDR3 nucleotides: TGTGCCAGCAGCCTGGGTTTTGGTCAGCCCCAGCGTTTT.

This clonotype was counted at least ten times. The chain carries TRBV24-1 and TRBJ2-3; 10 bases are a match to TRBD2. This CDR3 is 17 amino acids long. The V gene's germline CDR1 is KGHDR and CDR2 SFDVKD. J lost 3 bases, V lost 3 bases, and 8 bases had no gene match. CDR3 DNA: TGTGCCACCAGTGATCCCTTTAGCGGGGGGACTACAGATACGCAGTATTTT. Its protein product is CATSDPFSGGTTDTQYF.

The chain links TRBV12-5 to TRBJ2-7; 8 bases line up with TRBD1. CDR1 is LGHNT, CDR2 FRNRAP, per germline. With V trimmed by 4 bases and J by 1 base, 9 bases remained unmatched. This CDR3 has 16 residues. CDR3 sequence: CASGSLTGGFSYEQYF. In DNA, the CDR3 is TGTGCTAGTGGTTCCCTTACAGGGGGTTTTTCCTACGAGCAGTACTTC.

The chain carries TRBV19 and TRBJ1-2; TRBD1 is a possible D gene (6 bases). The V gene lost 3 bases and the J gene lost 3 bases, with 8 bases spanning the gap. The CDR3 totals 13 residues. Germline CDR1 reads LNHDA; CDR2 reads SQIVND (reference sequence). This chain's CDR3 is CASSIAGDYGYTF. For the CDR3, the DNA is TGTGCCAGTAGTATCGCAGGGGACTATGGCTACACCTTC.

This clonotype was recorded a few times. This may stem from a read error, because a much larger clone lies one nucleotide away. The chain uses TRBV7-9 and TRBJ2-3; 7 bases line up with TRBD1. The germline CDR1 and CDR2 sequences are SEHNR and FQNEAQ (reference sequence). The CDR3 totals 15 residues. In DNA form, the CDR3 reads TGTGCCAGCAGCCACCAGACAGGGATAGCAGATACGCGGTATTTT. Translation: CASSHQTGIADTRYF.

This clonotype has a handful of counts. The rearrangement joins TRBV4-2 to TRBJ1-3; maybe TRBD1 (5 bases). The germline CDR1 and CDR2 sequences are LGHNA and YNFKEQ. V lost 0 bases, J lost 4 bases, and 16 bases lay in between. The CDR3 consists of 17 residues. The CDR3 loop reads CASSQDPGAPAGNTIYF. The DNA of the CDR3 is TGTGCCAGCAGCCAAGATCCCGGGGCCCCCGCGGGAAACACCATATATTTT.

To note about this clonotype: A read error may account for a junction end that differs from germline. The CDR3 DNA follows: TGTGACAGCAGTTTGGGAGGCGGGCACACTGAAGCTTTCTTT. It translates to CDSSLGGGHTEAFF. The chain uses TRBV27 and TRBJ1-1; D call uncertain. The CDR3 is made up of 14 amino acids. The V gene's germline CDR1 is MNHEY and CDR2 SMNVEV (reference sequence).

As for this clonotype: Germline is not matched at one junction end, which may reflect a read error. This chain joins TRBV18 and TRBJ2-7, with D possibly TRBD2 on 6 matching bases. CDR1 and CDR2 from the germline V gene are KGHSH and LQKENI. The length of the CDR3 is 13 residues. Written as DNA, the CDR3 is TGTGCCAGCTCGGCTCGGGACTCCTACGAGCTGTACTTC. Translating it yields CASSARDSYELYF. The variable domain in full, with the rest retrieved from reference TRBV18 and TRBJ2-7, is NAGVMQNPRHLVRRRGQEARLRCSPMKGHSHVYWYRQLPEEGLKFMVYLQKENIIDESGMPKERFSAEFPKEGPSILRIQQVVRGDSAAYFCASSARDSYELYFGPGTRLTVT.

This clonotype came up many times. This chain uses TRBV7-2 with TRBJ1-5, with 7 bases lining up with TRBD1. With 2 bases clipped from V and 1 base from J, the junction kept 2 bases outside the gene matches. This CDR3 contains 15 residues. Germline V gene data show CDR1 as SGHTA and CDR2 as FQGNSA. CDR3 protein: CASSLTTGSNQPQHF. The DNA of the CDR3 is TGTGCCAGCAGCTTAACGACAGGGAGCAATCAGCCCCAGCATTTT.

A few counts support this clonotype. This sequence joins TRBV4-3 and TRBJ1-1; D not resolved. CDR3 length equals 15 residues. The V gene lost 0 bases and the J gene lost 2 bases, with 10 bases spanning the gap. Germline values: CDR1 LGHNA, CDR2 YSLEER. Here the CDR3 DNA reads TGCGCCAGCAGCCAAGATATCACAGCTAACACTGAAGCTTTCTTT. Amino acids: CASSQDITANTEAFF.

This clonotype was observed a handful of times. Given a much more abundant clone one base away, this may be a read error. CDR3 loop: CSVGRGRNTEAFF. The CDR3 nucleotides are TGCAGCGTTGGACGGGGTCGGAACACTGAAGCTTTCTTT. This rearrangement joins TRBV29-1 to TRBJ1-1; D unresolved. The V gene lost 4 bases and the J gene lost 1 base, with 10 bases spanning the gap. The CDR3 has 13 residues. The germline V gene encodes CDR1 SQVTM and CDR2 ANQGSEA. The full variable domain, in which reference TRBV29-1 and TRBJ1-1 provide the parts outside the CDR3, is SAVISQKPSRDICQRGTSLTIQCQVDSQVTMMFWYRQQPGQSLTLIATANQGSEATYESGFVIDKFPISRPNLTFSTLTVSNMSPEDSSIYLCSVGRGRNTEAFFGQGTRLTVV.

This clonotype was observed many times. The CDR3 is CASSGGQGPYEQYF. The DNA for the CDR3 is TGTGCCAGCAGTGGGGGACAGGGACCCTACGAGCAGTACTTC. The V call is TRBV28, the J call TRBJ2-7, with TRBD1 matching over 9 bases. Germline V gives CDR1 MDHEN, CDR2 SYDVKM. This CDR3 spans 14 amino acids. Unmatched junction bases numbered 4, after V lost 5 bases and J lost 2 bases.

To note about this clonotype: A much larger clone lies one base from this, so it may be a read error. This chain links TRBV30 with TRBJ2-1; a weak D match, TRBD1 (6 bases). CDR1 and CDR2 from the germline V gene are GTSNPN and SVGIG (reference sequence). This CDR3 is built from 13 residues. The CDR3 DNA sequence: TGTGCCTGGAGGCAGACAGGAGGTAATGGGCAGTTCTTC. Amino acids: CAWRQTGGNGQFF.

This sequence joins TRBV30 and TRBJ2-7; 7 bases align to TRBD2. The CDR3 sequence is 14 residues long. Unmatched junction bases numbered 13, after V lost 5 bases and J lost 6 bases. Germline V gives CDR1 GTSNPN, CDR2 SVGIG (reference sequence). The CDR3 here is CAWARSGRASEQYF. In DNA, the CDR3 is TGTGCCTGGGCCCGTAGCGGGCGGGCATCCGAGCAGTACTTC. Full variable domain (missing parts from reference TRBV30 and TRBJ2-7): SQTIHQWPATLVQPVGSPLSLECTVEGTSNPNLYWYRQAAGRGLQLLFYSVGIGQISSEVPQNLSASRPQDRQFILSSKKLLLSDSGFYLCAWARSGRASEQYFGPGTRLTVT.

This clonotype was counted ten times or more. The chain joins TRBV4-3 to TRBJ2-1; D possibly uses TRBD1 or TRBD2 (5 bases each). Germline-derived CDR1 and CDR2 are LGHNA and YSLEER. This CDR3 is 16 amino acids long. V lost 4 bases and J 3 bases, leaving 16 bases between the germline ends. In nucleotides, the CDR3 is TGCGCCAGCAGCCTTATGGGACCTGCGAGCTACAATGAGCAGTTCTTC. It codes for CASSLMGPASYNEQFF.

There are a few counts of this clonotype. The genes are TRBV4-3 and TRBJ2-1, with TRBD2 matching 8 bases. Unmatched junction bases numbered 10, after V lost 0 bases and J lost 12 bases. This CDR3 has 15 residues. Germline values: CDR1 LGHNA, CDR2 YSLEER. The CDR3 DNA follows: TGCGCCAGCAGCCAAGATAGTGCTAGCGGGTTCTCGCAGTTCTTC. Amino acid sequence: CASSQDSASGFSQFF.

This clonotype was seen repeatedly, ten times or more. The rearrangement uses TRBV7-2 and TRBJ2-3; D is unresolved. Germline lookup yields CDR1 SGHTA and CDR2 FQGNSA. The V and J ends lost 5 bases and 5 bases respectively, with 14 bases between them. CDR3 length: 14 amino acids. The CDR3 reads CASSPTIPGDTQYF. Here the CDR3 DNA reads TGTGCCAGCAGCCCAACTATACCCGGAGATACGCAGTATTTT.

The rearrangement joins TRBV25-1 to TRBJ2-3; 8 bases map to TRBD1. Unmatched junction bases numbered 11, after V lost 1 base and J lost 5 bases. CDR3 length: 17 residues. Germline V CDR1 and CDR2: MGHDK, SYGVNS. CDR3 sequence (DNA): TGTGCCAGCAGTGAATTCGAGGGACAGGAGATCGTAGATACGCAGTATTTT. Encoded protein: CASSEFEGQEIVDTQYF.

This clonotype was seen a handful of times. One end of the junction fails to match germline, which may point to a read error. The chain has TRBV13 and TRBJ2-1; 7 positions agree with TRBD2. CDR1 is PRHDT, CDR2 FYEKMQ, per germline (reference sequence). The CDR3 contains 15 residues. The CDR3 sequence: CASSAGLGRDQELFF. Written as DNA, the CDR3 is TGTGCCAGCAGCGCCGGACTAGGCAGGGATCAGGAGCTGTTCTTC.

Ten or more counts support this clonotype. This chain joins TRBV10-3 and TRBJ2-5, with TRBD2 matching over 8 bases. V lost 3 bases to trimming and J lost 1 base; unmatched junction nucleotides: 10. Germline CDR1 is ENHRY and CDR2 is SYGVKD. This CDR3 is built from 17 residues. Here the CDR3 reads CAISDPTSGLTQETQYF. In DNA form, the CDR3 reads TGTGCCATCAGTGACCCTACTAGCGGTCTAACCCAAGAGACCCAGTACTTC.